This passage covers 27 T cell receptor beta chains from one sample sequenced in a study of persistence of HIV-infected CD4 T cells. This was the immunoSEQ version 4 assay in survey mode. The method was immunoSEQ multiplex PCR; TCRdb's version includes in-frame clones alone and lacks a portion of them. Of about 40,000 clones in the sample, about 84% were seen once. An overlapping HIV-1 Gag peptide pool stimulated these cells at 0.95 to 1 ug/peptide/mL. Memory cells lacking CD40L and CD69 with high CD45RO were sorted. The antigens for these receptors are not known. The sample here was CD4+ T cells sorted from PBMCs after approximately 19-hour stimulation, taken from a patient who received antiretroviral therapy. The receptors were gathered from an adult man with HIV who was CMV-seropositive.

This rearrangement joins TRBV6-5 to TRBJ2-7, with D unresolved. The length of the CDR3 is 14 residues. The V and J ends lost 6 bases and 4 bases respectively, with 16 bases between them. Germline V CDR1 and CDR2: MNHEY, SVGAGI. The CDR3 reads CASSRGSSGYEQYF. In DNA, the CDR3 is TGTGCCAGCAGCCGAGGTAGCAGTGGTTACGAGCAGTACTTC.

In regard to this clone: The junction and the germline gene differ at one end; a read error may be behind it. The rearrangement links TRBV3-1 (or the pseudogene TRBV3-2) to TRBJ1-2; no definite D call. Germline V gene sequence: CDR1 LGHDT, CDR2 YNNKEL (reference sequence). This CDR3 comprises 13 residues. Here the CDR3 reads CASTQEGNYGYTF. In DNA form, the CDR3 reads TGTGCCAGCACCCAAGAGGGCAACTATGGCTACACCTTC.

This clone was picked up one time. This chain joins TRBV29-1 and TRBJ1-1, with D unclear. Germline CDR1 reads SQVTM; CDR2 reads ANQGSEA. The CDR3 runs 13 residues. V lost 5 bases, J lost 0 bases, and 10 bases lay in between. CDR3 sequence reads: CSVFYGLNTEAFF. The CDR3 bases are TGCAGCGTTTTCTATGGACTGAACACTGAAGCTTTCTTT.

The chain recombines TRBV7-2 with TRBJ1-5; no clear D gene. CDR1 SGHTA and CDR2 FQGNSA come from the germline V gene. This CDR3 is built from 17 residues. The ends were cut back, 1 base at V and 2 bases at J, with 15 bases in the middle. CDR3 region: CASSLGLGGQGNQPQHF. The CDR3 nucleotides read TGTGCCAGCAGCTTAGGGTTAGGAGGGCAGGGCAATCAGCCCCAGCATTTT.

The V call is TRBV20-1, the J call TRBJ1-2; D unclear. The length of the CDR3 is 11 residues. V gave up 6 bases and J gave up 8 bases, with 13 bases separating them. Germline V gives CDR1 DFQATT, CDR2 SNEGSKA (reference sequence). The CDR3 sequence: CSARAVYGYTF. CDR3 coding DNA: TGCAGTGCAAGGGCGGTCTACGGCTACACCTTC.

The genes are TRBV7-9 and TRBJ2-7, with D perhaps TRBD1 (5 bases). CDR1 is SEHNR, CDR2 FQNEAQ, per germline (reference sequence). Trimming removed 5 bases at V and 0 bases at J, with 14 bases between. The CDR3 is 15 amino acids. The CDR3 here is CASSPRQKSSYEQYF. CDR3 nucleotides: TGTGCCAGCAGCCCCAGACAGAAAAGCTCCTACGAGCAGTACTTC.

This chain joins TRBV4-2 and TRBJ1-2; D is possibly TRBD1 (6 bases). V dropped 4 bases and J dropped 0 bases, with 9 bases sitting between them. This CDR3 region has 14 residues. CDR1 and CDR2 from the germline V gene are LGHNA and YNFKEQ. The CDR3 region is CASSPGVANYGYTF. The DNA of the CDR3 is TGTGCCAGCAGCCCAGGGGTAGCTAACTATGGCTACACCTTC.

V usage is TRBV30 and J usage is TRBJ1-1, with TRBD1 as a possible D gene (5 bases). V was clipped by 6 bases and J by 3 bases, with 11 bases between them. Germline CDR1 is GTSNPN and CDR2 is SVGIG (reference sequence). This CDR3 contains 12 residues. CDR3 amino acids: CACDRVYTEAFF. In DNA form, the CDR3 reads TGTGCCTGCGACAGAGTGTACACTGAAGCTTTCTTT.

The chain links TRBV18 to TRBJ2-2, with a tentative D call TRBD1 (5 bases). V was pared by 0 bases and J by 0 bases, with 8 bases between. From germline, CDR1 is KGHSH and CDR2 LQKENI. The CDR3 length is 16 residues. In DNA, the CDR3 is TGTGCCAGCTCACCACCGTCACAGGCGAACACCGGGGAGCTGTTTTTT. Encoded protein: CASSPPSQANTGELFF.

As DNA, the CDR3 is TGTGCCAGCAGTCCCTGGGGCGGGGTGGCTAATGAAAAACTGTTTTTT. Its translation: CASSPWGGVANEKLFF. The chain recombines TRBV28 with TRBJ1-4; tentatively, D is TRBD1 (5 bases). CDR3 length equals 16 residues. V dropped 5 bases and J dropped 3 bases, with 16 bases sitting between them. From germline, CDR1 is MDHEN and CDR2 SYDVKM.

The rearrangement joins TRBV18 to TRBJ2-7, with 7 nucleotides matching TRBD1. Germline lookup yields CDR1 KGHSH and CDR2 LQKENI. CDR3 length: 13 amino acids. V was pared by 3 bases and J by 6 bases, with 5 bases of the junction left unmatched. CDR3 DNA sequence: TGTGCCAGCTCACCCGGACAGGCCTCCGAGCAGTACTTC. It codes for CASSPGQASEQYF.

J is TRBJ1-6 and V is TRBV7-9; D gene uncertain. Germline-derived CDR1 and CDR2 are SEHNR and FQNEAQ (reference sequence). V was pared by 1 base and J by 9 bases, with 10 bases between. This CDR3 has 14 amino acids. Here the CDR3 reads CASSLDLRGSPLHF. DNA of the CDR3: TGTGCCAGCAGCTTAGATCTCCGGGGTTCACCCCTCCACTTT.

The V and J genes are TRBV2 and TRBJ2-5, with 11 bases aligning to TRBD2. Germline CDR1 and CDR2: SNHLY and FYNNEI. Trimming took 2 bases from V and 5 from J; bases not matched to a gene: 7. The length of the CDR3 is 16 residues. The CDR3 sequence: CASSERTSGSWETQYF. Written as DNA, the CDR3 is TGTGCCAGCAGTGAACGAACTAGCGGGAGTTGGGAGACCCAGTACTTC.

The genes are TRBV2 and TRBJ1-2; tentatively, D is TRBD1 (5 bases). CDR3 size: 16 residues. Trimming removed 1 base at V and 0 bases at J, with 12 bases between. The V gene's germline CDR1 is SNHLY and CDR2 FYNNEI. CDR3 in DNA: TGTGCCAGCAGTGAAGTGACAGCCTTTGCTAACTATGGCTACACCTTC. Residues: CASSEVTAFANYGYTF.

This chain's CDR3 is CASSSYAGLSNQPQHF. CDR3 DNA: TGTGCCAGCAGTTCCTACGCAGGGCTCAGCAATCAGCCCCAGCATTTT. The chain is built from TRBV6-2 or TRBV6-3 and TRBJ1-5; D might be TRBD1 (5 bases). Germline lookup yields CDR1 MNHEY and CDR2 SVGEGT. V shed 4 bases and J shed 1 base, with 14 bases lying between them. CDR3 length equals 16 residues.

The gene calls are TRBV5-5 and TRBJ2-7, with D perhaps TRBD1 or TRBD2 (5 bases each). The V gene's germline CDR1 is SGHKS and CDR2 YYEKEE (reference sequence). CDR3 length: 12 residues. V dropped 4 bases and J dropped 8 bases, with 13 bases sitting between them. CDR3 DNA sequence: TGTGCCAGCAGCCCTGAGGGGCCGAAGCAGTACTTC. Amino acid sequence: CASSPEGPKQYF.

This clone was picked up one time. V is TRBV7-6 and J is TRBJ2-1; 7 nucleotides line up with TRBD1. Looked up from germline, CDR1 is SGHVS and CDR2 is FNYEAQ. The CDR3 totals 13 residues. With V trimmed by 0 bases and J by 9 bases, 2 bases remained unmatched. CDR3 protein: CASSLAGGGEQFF. The CDR3 DNA follows: TGTGCCAGCAGCTTAGCAGGGGGCGGTGAGCAGTTCTTC.

The V gene is TRBV10-3, the J gene TRBJ1-2; 9 bases are shared with TRBD1. J lost 9 bases, V lost 6 bases, and 11 bases had no gene match. The V gene's germline CDR1 is ENHRY and CDR2 SYGVKD. The CDR3 runs to 14 residues. Here the CDR3 reads CAISYSTGGVRYTF. CDR3 in DNA: TGTGCCATCAGCTACTCGACAGGGGGGGTTCGCTACACCTTC.

A note on this clone: Relative to the germline gene, one junction end is altered; a read error may explain this. The chain joins TRBV19 to TRBJ1-5; 9 bases map to TRBD1. Germline values: CDR1 LNHDA, CDR2 SQIVND (reference sequence). This CDR3 contains 14 residues. The CDR3 DNA reads TGTGCCAGTAGTTCTACAGGGGGCAAACAGCCCCAGCATTTT. It specifies CASSSTGGKQPQHF.

There are a few counts of this clone. The chain links TRBV19 to TRBJ1-2, with TRBD1 as a possible D gene (5 bases). The germline V gene encodes CDR1 LNHDA and CDR2 SQIVND (reference sequence). V was clipped by 3 bases and J by 2 bases, with 13 bases between them. The CDR3 runs to 15 residues. The CDR3 here is CASSMGQPKNYGYTF. CDR3 DNA: TGTGCCAGTAGTATGGGGCAGCCAAAGAACTATGGCTACACCTTC.

The chain has TRBV5-5 and TRBJ2-7; D is undetermined. V shed 4 bases and J shed 1 base, with 6 bases lying between them. The CDR3 is 12 amino acids. The germline CDR1 and CDR2 sequences are SGHKS and YYEKEE (reference sequence). The CDR3 DNA follows: TGTGCCAGCAGCCTGACTTCCTACGAGCAGTACTTC. This codes for CASSLTSYEQYF.

The V call is TRBV10-3, the J call TRBJ1-3; D gene unclear. The length of the CDR3 is 12 residues. Germline assignment: CDR1 ENHRY and CDR2 SYGVKD. V lost 9 bases and J 3 bases, leaving 9 bases between the germline ends. CDR3 in DNA: TGTGCCATAGGCAAAGATGGAAACACCATATATTTT. Translated, it gives CAIGKDGNTIYF.

By share, this clone ranks as medium-sized. V and J are TRBV7-3 and TRBJ1-1; TRBD1 might be the D (6 bases). V shed 5 bases and J shed 4 bases, with 14 bases lying between them. CDR3 length equals 14 residues. The V gene's germline CDR1 is SGHTA and CDR2 FQGTGA. The CDR3 coding sequence is TGTGCCAGCAGCGCAAAGACAGGAAGCACTGAAGCTTTCTTT. As protein: CASSAKTGSTEAFF.

The rearrangement joins TRBV5-1 to TRBJ1-5, with D perhaps TRBD1 (6 bases). The V gene lost 9 bases and the J gene lost 4 bases, with 17 bases spanning the gap. The CDR3 is 14 amino acids. The germline V gene has CDR1 SGHRS and CDR2 YFSETQ. The CDR3, as DNA: TGCGCCACCGACATAGGACAGCTAAATCAGCCCCAGCATTTT. Protein sequence: CATDIGQLNQPQHF. The whole variable domain, filled in from reference TRBV5-1 and TRBJ1-5, reads KAGVTQTPRYLIKTRGQQVTLSCSPISGHRSVSWYQQTPGQGLQFLFEYFSETQRNKGNFPGRFSGRQFSNSRSEMNVSTLELGDSALYLCATDIGQLNQPQHFGDGTRLSIL.

This chain uses TRBV4-1 with TRBJ2-6, with D hard to call. The CDR3 runs 16 residues. V gave up 0 bases and J gave up 4 bases, with 10 bases separating them. Germline values: CDR1 MGHRA, CDR2 YSYEKL. CDR3 DNA: TGCGCCAGCAGCCAAGAGGGCCTATTGGGGGCCAACGTCCTGACTTTC. It is translated as CASSQEGLLGANVLTF.

V gene TRBV29-1 combines with J gene TRBJ2-7; no clear D. V dropped 3 bases and J dropped 3 bases, with 12 bases sitting between them. CDR3 size: 13 residues. Germline-derived CDR1 and CDR2 are SQVTM and ANQGSEA. The CDR3 spells CSVEGPFLYEQYF. The CDR3 DNA reads TGCAGCGTTGAGGGTCCTTTCCTCTACGAGCAGTACTTC.

V is TRBV5-5 and J is TRBJ1-1, with D uncertain. The length of the CDR3 is 16 residues. The germline CDR1 and CDR2 sequences are SGHKS and YYEKEE (reference sequence). V lost 0 bases and J 1 base, leaving 13 bases between the germline ends. The CDR3 spells CASSLVIARQNTEAFF. Here the CDR3 DNA reads TGTGCCAGCAGCTTGGTAATAGCCAGGCAGAACACTGAAGCTTTCTTT.